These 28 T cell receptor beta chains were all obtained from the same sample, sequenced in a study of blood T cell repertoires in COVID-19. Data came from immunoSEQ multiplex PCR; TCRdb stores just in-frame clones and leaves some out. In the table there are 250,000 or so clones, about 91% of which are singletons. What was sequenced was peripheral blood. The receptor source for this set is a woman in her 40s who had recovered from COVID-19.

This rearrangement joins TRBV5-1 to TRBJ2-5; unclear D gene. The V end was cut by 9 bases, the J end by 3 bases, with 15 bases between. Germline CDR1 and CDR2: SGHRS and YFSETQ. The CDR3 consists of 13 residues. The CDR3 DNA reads TGCGCCACCTCCTTGATGCCGGAAGAGACCCAGTACTTC. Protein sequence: CATSLMPEETQYF. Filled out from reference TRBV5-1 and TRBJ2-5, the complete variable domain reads KAGVTQTPRYLIKTRGQQVTLSCSPISGHRSVSWYQQTPGQGLQFLFEYFSETQRNKGNFPGRFSGRQFSNSRSEMNVSTLELGDSALYLCATSLMPEETQYFGPGTRLLVL.

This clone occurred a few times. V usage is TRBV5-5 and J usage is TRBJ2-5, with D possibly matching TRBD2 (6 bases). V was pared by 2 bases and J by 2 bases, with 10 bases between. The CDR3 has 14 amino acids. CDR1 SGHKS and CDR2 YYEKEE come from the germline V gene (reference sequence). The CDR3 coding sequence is TGTGCCAGCAGCTTTAGGCGGGGTCAAGAGACCCAGTACTTC. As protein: CASSFRRGQETQYF.

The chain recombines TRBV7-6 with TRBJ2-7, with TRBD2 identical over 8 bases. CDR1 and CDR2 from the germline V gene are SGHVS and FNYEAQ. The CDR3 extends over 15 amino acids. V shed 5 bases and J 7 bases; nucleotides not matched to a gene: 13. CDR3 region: CASSPVAGSYWEQYV. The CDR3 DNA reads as TGTGCCAGCAGCCCTGTAGCGGGATCATATTGGGAGCAGTACGTC.

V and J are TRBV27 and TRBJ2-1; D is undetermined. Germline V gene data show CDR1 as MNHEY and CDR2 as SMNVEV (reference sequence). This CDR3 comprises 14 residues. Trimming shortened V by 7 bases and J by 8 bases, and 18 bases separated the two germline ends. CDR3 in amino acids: CASKLSLTLDEQFF. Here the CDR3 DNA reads TGTGCCAGCAAGTTGAGTCTCACTTTGGATGAGCAGTTCTTC.

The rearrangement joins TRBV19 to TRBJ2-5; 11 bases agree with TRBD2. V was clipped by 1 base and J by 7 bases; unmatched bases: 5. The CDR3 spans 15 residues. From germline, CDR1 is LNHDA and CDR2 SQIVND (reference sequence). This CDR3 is CASSIGLAGLGTQYF. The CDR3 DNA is TGTGCCAGTAGTATAGGACTAGCGGGGCTGGGGACCCAGTACTTC. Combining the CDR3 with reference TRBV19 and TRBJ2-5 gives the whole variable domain DGGITQSPKYLFRKEGQNVTLSCEQNLNHDAMYWYRQDPGQGLRLIYYSQIVNDFQKGDIAEGYSVSREKKESFPLTVTSAQKNPTAFYLCASSIGLAGLGTQYFGPGTRLLVL.

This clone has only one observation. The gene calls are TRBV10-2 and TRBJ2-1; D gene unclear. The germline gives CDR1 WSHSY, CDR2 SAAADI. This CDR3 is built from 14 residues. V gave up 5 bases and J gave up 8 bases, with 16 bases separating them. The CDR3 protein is CASSLDRGPHEQFF. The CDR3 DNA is TGCGCCAGCAGTCTAGATCGAGGTCCTCATGAGCAGTTCTTC.

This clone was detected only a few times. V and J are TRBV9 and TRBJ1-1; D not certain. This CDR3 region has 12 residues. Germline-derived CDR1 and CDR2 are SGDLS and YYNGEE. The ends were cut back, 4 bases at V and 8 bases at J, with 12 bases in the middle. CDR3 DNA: TGTGCCAGCAGCCCGATACGGAGCGAAGCTTTCTTT. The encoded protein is CASSPIRSEAFF.

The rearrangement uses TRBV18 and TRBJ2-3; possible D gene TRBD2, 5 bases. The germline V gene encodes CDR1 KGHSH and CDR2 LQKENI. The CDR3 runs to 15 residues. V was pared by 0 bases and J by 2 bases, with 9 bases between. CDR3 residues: CASSPPSEYTDTQYF. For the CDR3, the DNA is TGTGCCAGCTCACCACCTAGCGAATACACAGATACGCAGTATTTT.

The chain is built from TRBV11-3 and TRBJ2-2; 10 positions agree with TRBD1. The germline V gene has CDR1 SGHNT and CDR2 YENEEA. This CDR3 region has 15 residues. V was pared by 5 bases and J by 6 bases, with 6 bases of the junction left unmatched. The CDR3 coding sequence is TGTGCCAGCAGCATGGGACAGGGGTCGTCCGGGGAGCTGTTTTTT. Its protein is CASSMGQGSSGELFF. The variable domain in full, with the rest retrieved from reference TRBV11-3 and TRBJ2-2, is EAGVVQSPRYKIIEKKQPVAFWCNPISGHNTLYWYLQNLGQGPELLIRYENEEAVDDSQLPKDRFSAERLKGVDSTLKIQPAELGDSAVYLCASSMGQGSSGELFFGEGSRLTVL.

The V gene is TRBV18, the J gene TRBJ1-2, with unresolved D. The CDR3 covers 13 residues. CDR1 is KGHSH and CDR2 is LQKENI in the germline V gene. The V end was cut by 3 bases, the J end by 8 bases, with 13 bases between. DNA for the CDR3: TGTGCCAGCTCACCGCTGGGAAGAGGGGGCTACACCTTC. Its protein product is CASSPLGRGGYTF. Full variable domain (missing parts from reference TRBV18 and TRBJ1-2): NAGVMQNPRHLVRRRGQEARLRCSPMKGHSHVYWYRQLPEEGLKFMVYLQKENIIDESGMPKERFSAEFPKEGPSILRIQQVVRGDSAAYFCASSPLGRGGYTFGSGTRLTVV.

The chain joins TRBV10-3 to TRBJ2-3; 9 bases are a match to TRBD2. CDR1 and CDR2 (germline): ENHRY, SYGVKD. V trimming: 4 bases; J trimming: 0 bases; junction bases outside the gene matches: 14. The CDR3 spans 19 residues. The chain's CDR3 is CAISGSLAGSSTSTDTQYF. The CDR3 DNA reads TGTGCCATCAGTGGATCTCTAGCGGGGTCCTCCACTAGCACAGATACGCAGTATTTT.

For the CDR3, the DNA is TGTGCCAGCAGCTTAATATCTGTCAGAAACGGGGAGCTGTTTTTT. It yields the protein CASSLISVRNGELFF. This chain joins TRBV7-3 and TRBJ2-2; unclear D gene. CDR1 is SGHTA and CDR2 is FQGTGA in the germline V gene. The CDR3 is 15 residues long. Trimming shortened V by 1 base and J by 7 bases, and 13 bases separated the two germline ends.

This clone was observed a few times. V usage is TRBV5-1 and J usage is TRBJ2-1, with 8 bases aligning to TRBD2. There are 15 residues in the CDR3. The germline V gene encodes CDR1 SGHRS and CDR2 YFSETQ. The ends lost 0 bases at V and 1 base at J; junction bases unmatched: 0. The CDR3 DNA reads TGCGCCAGCAGCTTGGCTAGCGGGTCCTACAATGAGCAGTTCTTC. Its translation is CASSLASGSYNEQFF.

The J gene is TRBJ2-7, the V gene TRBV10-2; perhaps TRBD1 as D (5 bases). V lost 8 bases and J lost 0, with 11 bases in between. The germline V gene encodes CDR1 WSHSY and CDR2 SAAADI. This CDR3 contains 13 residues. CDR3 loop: CASGPDISYEQYF. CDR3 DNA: TGCGCCAGCGGACCGGACATCTCCTACGAGCAGTACTTC.

CDR3 protein: CASSYSKGQGQDTQYF. CDR3 nucleotides: TGTGCCAGCAGTTACTCGAAGGGCCAGGGCCAAGATACGCAGTATTTT. The chain employs TRBV6-5 and TRBJ2-3; D might be TRBD1 (5 bases). The CDR3 length is 16 residues. V gave up 0 bases and J gave up 5 bases, with 15 bases separating them. Germline V gives CDR1 MNHEY, CDR2 SVGAGI.

CDR3 region: CASSQDLLSSANTGELFF. CDR3 DNA sequence: TGTGCCAGCAGCCAAGATCTACTCAGCAGCGCGAACACCGGGGAGCTGTTTTTT. J is TRBJ2-2 and V is TRBV14, with D uncertain. Per germline, CDR1 SGHDN and CDR2 FVKESK. The CDR3 sequence is 18 residues long. Deletions cut 0 bases from V and 0 bases from J, with 14 bases between.

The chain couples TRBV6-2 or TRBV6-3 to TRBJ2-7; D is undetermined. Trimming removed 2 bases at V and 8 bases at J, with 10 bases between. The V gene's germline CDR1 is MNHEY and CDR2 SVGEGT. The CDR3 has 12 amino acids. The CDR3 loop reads CASSYGPEKQYV. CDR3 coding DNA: TGTGCCAGCAGTTACGGTCCCGAGAAGCAGTACGTC.

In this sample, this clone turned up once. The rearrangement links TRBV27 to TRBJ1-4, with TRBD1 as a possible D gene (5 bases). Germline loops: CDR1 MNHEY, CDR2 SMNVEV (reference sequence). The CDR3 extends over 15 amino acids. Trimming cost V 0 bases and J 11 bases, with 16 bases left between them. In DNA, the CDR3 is TGTGCCAGCAGTTTATCAGTGGGGGAAGGAGGGAAACTGTTTTTT. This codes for CASSLSVGEGGKLFF.

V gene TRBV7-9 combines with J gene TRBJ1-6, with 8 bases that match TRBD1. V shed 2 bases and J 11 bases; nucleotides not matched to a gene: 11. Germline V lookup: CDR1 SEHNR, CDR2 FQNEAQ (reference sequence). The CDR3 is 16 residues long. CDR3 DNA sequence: TGTGCCAGCAGCTTATGGGCGGACAGGGAAAGTCCACCCCTCCACTTT. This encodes CASSLWADRESPPLHF.

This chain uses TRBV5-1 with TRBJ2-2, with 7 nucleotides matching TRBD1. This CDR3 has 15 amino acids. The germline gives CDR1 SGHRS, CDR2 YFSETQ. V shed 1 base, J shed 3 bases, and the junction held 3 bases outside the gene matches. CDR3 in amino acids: CASSLRGHHTGELFF. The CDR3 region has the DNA TGCGCCAGCAGCTTGAGGGGGCACCACACCGGGGAGCTGTTTTTT.

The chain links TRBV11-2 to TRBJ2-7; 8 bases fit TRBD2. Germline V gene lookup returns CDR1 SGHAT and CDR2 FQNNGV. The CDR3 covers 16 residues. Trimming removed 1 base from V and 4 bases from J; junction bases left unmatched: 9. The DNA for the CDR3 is TGTGCCAGCAGCTTAGCTTACGGAGCGGGAGAATACGAGCAGTACGTC. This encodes CASSLAYGAGEYEQYV.

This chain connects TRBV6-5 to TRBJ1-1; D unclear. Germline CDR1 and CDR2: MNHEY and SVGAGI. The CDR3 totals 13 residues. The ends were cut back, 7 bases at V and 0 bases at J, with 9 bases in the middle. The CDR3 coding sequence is TGTGCCAGCATGAGGGATATGAACACTGAAGCTTTCTTT. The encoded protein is CASMRDMNTEAFF.

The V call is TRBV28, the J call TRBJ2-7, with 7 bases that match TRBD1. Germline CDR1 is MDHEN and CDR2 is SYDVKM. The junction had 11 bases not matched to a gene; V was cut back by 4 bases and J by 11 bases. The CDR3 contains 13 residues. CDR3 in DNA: TGTGCCAGCAGTTACCACGGACAGGTCGGTAAGTACTTC. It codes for CASSYHGQVGKYF.

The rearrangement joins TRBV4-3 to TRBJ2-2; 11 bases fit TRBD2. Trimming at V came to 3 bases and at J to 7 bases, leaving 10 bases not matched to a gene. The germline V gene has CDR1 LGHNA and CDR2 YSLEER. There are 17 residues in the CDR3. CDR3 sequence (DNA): TGCGCCAGCAGCCACATACTAGCGGGAGATAATGGCGGGGAGCTGTTTTTT. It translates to CASSHILAGDNGGELFF.

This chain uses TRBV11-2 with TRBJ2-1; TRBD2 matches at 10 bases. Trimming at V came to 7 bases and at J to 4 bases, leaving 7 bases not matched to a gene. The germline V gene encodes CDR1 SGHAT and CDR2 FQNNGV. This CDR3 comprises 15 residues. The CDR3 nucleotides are TGTGCCAGCACGGGGGGGACTAGCGTTTACAATGAGCAGTTCTTC. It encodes CASTGGTSVYNEQFF.

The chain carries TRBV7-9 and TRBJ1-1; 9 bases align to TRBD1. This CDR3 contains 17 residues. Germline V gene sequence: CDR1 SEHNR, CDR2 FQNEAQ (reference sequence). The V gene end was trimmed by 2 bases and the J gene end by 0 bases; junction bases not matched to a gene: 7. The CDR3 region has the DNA TGTGCCAGCAGCTTAACAGGGGGCTCCCCTATGAACACTGAAGCTTTCTTT. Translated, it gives CASSLTGGSPMNTEAFF.

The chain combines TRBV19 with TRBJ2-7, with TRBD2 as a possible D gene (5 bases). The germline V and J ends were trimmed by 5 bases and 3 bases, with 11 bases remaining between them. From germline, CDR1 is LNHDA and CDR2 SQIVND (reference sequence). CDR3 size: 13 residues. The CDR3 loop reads CASSFLRGYEQYF. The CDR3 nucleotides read TGTGCCAGTAGTTTCCTCCGGGGCTACGAGCAGTACTTC. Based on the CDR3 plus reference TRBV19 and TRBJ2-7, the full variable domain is DGGITQSPKYLFRKEGQNVTLSCEQNLNHDAMYWYRQDPGQGLRLIYYSQIVNDFQKGDIAEGYSVSREKKESFPLTVTSAQKNPTAFYLCASSFLRGYEQYFGPGTRLTVT.

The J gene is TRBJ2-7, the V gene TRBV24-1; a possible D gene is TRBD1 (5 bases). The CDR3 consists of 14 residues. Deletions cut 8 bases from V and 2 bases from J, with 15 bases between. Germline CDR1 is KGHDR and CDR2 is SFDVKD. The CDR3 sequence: CATTWYRNPYEQYV. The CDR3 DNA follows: TGTGCCACCACCTGGTACAGGAACCCCTACGAGCAGTACGTC.